This T cell receptor beta chain was recorded in a study of identical twins. The V end lost 5 bases, the J end lost 3 bases, and 14 bases lay between the germline ends. The CDR3 contains 15 residues. Template switching (which added a universal primer site) was used, and cDNA carried unique molecular identifiers. TCRdb reanalysed the 5' RACE reads using MiXCR and keeps one entry per CDR3 protein. The sample has 700,000 or so distinct CDR3 sequences; more than 6.5% are singletons. These data were also filed under a second study, of yellow fever vaccine responses in identical twins.

The rearrangement links TRBV12-3 or TRBV12-4 to TRBJ2-1; tentative D call: TRBD1 (5 bases). The sample taken for sequencing was PBMCs. This TCR was sampled from a woman aged 18-35 years in good health. CDR3 DNA sequence: TGTGCCAGCAGTCCCGCAAGGGGCGGCTACAATGAGCAGTTCTTC. Protein sequence: CASSPARGGYNEQFF.